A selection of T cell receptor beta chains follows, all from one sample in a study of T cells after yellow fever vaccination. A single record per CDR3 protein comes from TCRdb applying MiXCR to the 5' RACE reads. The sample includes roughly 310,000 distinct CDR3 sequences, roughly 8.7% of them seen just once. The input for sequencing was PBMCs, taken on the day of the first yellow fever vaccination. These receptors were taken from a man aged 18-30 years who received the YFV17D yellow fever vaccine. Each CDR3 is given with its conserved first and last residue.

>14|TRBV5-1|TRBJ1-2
CASSLAPGEGGYTF
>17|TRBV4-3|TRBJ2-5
CASSQEPPGQGKETQYF
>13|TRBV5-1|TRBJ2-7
CASSLEGPYEQYF
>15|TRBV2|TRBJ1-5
CASSRGGRSNQPQHF
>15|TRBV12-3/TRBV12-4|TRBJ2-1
CASSLGGGTYNEQFF
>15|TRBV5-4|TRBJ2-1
CASSWSGTSGGPQFF
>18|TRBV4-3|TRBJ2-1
CASSPRGVAGLSYNEQFF
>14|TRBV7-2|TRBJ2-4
CASSLDRTPNIQYF
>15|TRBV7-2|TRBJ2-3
CASSPEGQRSDTQYF
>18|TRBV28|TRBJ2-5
CASSPNWRGRPAQETQYF
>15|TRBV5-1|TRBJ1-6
CASSLRGGMASPLHF
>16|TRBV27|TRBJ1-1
CASSLWSTGFGTEAFF
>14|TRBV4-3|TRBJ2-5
CASSQGTGGETQYF
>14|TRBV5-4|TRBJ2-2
CASSFPANTGELFF
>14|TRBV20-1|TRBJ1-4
CSAMGTGEGEKLFF
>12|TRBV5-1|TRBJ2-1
CASSLEGGEQFF
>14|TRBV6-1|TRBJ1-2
CASRSGTRAYGYTF
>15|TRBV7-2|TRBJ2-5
CASSLPSGGGETQYF
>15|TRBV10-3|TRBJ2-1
CAISELAADYNEQFF
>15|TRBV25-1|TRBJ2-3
CASSDLDQFTDTQYF
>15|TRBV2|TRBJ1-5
CASIPTGGLNQPQHF
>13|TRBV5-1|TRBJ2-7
CASSLGANDEQYF
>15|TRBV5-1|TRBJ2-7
CASSNGRGLAYEQYF
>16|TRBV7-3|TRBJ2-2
CASSLSAGSGTGELFF
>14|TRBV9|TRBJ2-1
CASSVAQSYNEQFF
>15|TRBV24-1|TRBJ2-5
CATSDGRGGLKTQYF
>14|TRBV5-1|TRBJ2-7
CASSLATGGYEQYF
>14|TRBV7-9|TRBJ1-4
CASSFKGAFEKLFF
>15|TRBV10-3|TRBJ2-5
CAISDQGGKQETQYF
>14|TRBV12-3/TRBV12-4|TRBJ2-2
CASSLSLRTGELFF
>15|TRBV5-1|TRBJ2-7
CASSRTSGGTYEQYF
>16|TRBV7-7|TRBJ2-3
CASSPLIAGHTDTQYF
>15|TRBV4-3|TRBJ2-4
CASSDRFLAKNIQYF
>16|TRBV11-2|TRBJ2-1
CASSSYLAGEGNEQFF
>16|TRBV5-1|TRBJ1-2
CASSPGVRGSVDGYTF
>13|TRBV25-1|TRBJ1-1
CASMIVGNTEAFF